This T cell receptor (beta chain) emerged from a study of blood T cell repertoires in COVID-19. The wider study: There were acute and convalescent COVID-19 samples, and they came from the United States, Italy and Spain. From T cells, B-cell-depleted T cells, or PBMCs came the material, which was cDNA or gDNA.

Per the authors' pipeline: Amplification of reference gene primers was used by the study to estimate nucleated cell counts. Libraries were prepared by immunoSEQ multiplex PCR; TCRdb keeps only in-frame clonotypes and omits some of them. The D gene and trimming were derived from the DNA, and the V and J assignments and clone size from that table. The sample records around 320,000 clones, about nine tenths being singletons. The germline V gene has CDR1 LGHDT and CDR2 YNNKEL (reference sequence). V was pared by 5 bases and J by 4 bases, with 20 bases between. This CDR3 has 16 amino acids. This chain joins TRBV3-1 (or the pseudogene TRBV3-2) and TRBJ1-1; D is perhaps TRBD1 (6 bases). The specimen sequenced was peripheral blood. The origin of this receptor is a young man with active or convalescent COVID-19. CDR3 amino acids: CASSSHQGRVGTEAFF. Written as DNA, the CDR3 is TGTGCCAGCAGCTCCCACCAGGGGCGGGTTGGCACTGAAGCTTTCTTT.